What follows are 9 T cell receptor beta chains derived from one specimen sequenced in a study of PD-1 blockade in mismatch repair-deficient tumors. Clones were sequenced by immunoSEQ multiplex PCR, and TCRdb holds only the in-frame ones, with some missing. Of some 70,000 clones in the sample, approximately 80% were seen once. The sample was peripheral blood, taken 2 weeks after starting pembrolizumab. The origin of the receptors is an adult with mismatch repair-deficient cancer.

This clone was seen only a few times. The genes are TRBV18 and TRBJ1-1; 7 nucleotides line up with TRBD1. The CDR3 is 14 amino acids. V shed 5 bases and J 2 bases; nucleotides not matched to a gene: 5. CDR1 is KGHSH, CDR2 LQKENI, per germline. The CDR3 nucleotides are TGTGCCAGCTCATTGGACAGGATTAACACTGAAGCTTTCTTT. Translated: CASSLDRINTEAFF.

This clone was detected a few times. J is TRBJ1-2 and V is TRBV2, with D possibly TRBD1 on 5 matching bases. V was pared by 5 bases and J by 8 bases, with 12 bases between. CDR3 size: 12 residues. The germline gives CDR1 SNHLY, CDR2 FYNNEI. For the CDR3, the DNA is TGTGCCAGCAGTACGACAGCTAGCGGCTACACCTTC. Its translation: CASSTTASGYTF.

Worth noting for this clone: This specimen includes other DNA sequences encoding the same CDR3. The CDR3 loop is CASGKGGYNEQFF. Written as DNA, the CDR3 is TGTGCCAGCGGGAAGGGCGGGTACAATGAGCAGTTCTTC. The rearrangement joins TRBV27 to TRBJ2-1, with D tentatively TRBD2 (5 bases). The V end was cut by 8 bases, the J end by 4 bases, with 12 bases between. The CDR3 runs to 13 residues. Germline CDR1 and CDR2: MNHEY and SMNVEV (reference sequence).

The V gene is TRBV11-3, the J gene TRBJ2-7; TRBD2 matches at 9 bases. V lost 4 bases, J lost 2 bases, and 3 bases stayed unmatched. This CDR3 is 14 amino acids long. Per germline, CDR1 SGHNT and CDR2 YENEEA. CDR3 sequence reads: CASSYRLAAYEQYF. CDR3 coding DNA: TGTGCCAGCAGCTACCGACTAGCGGCCTACGAGCAGTACTTC.

The chain has TRBV9 and TRBJ1-3; D remains ambiguous. Trimming removed 4 bases from V and 1 base from J, with 15 bases in between. The CDR3 contains 16 residues. Per germline, CDR1 SGDLS and CDR2 YYNGEE. The CDR3 region is CASSNSGPLSGNTIYF. The CDR3 DNA reads as TGTGCCAGCAGCAACTCCGGGCCGCTATCTGGAAACACCATATATTTT.

The chain couples TRBV7-2 to TRBJ2-7; TRBD2 matches at 11 bases. CDR3 length: 14 amino acids. Germline-derived CDR1 and CDR2 are SGHTA and FQGNSA. The ends lost 5 bases at V and 3 bases at J; junction bases unmatched: 3. The CDR3 protein is CASSRGTSGYEQYF. The DNA for the CDR3 is TGTGCCAGCAGCCGAGGGACTAGCGGCTACGAGCAGTACTTC.

The chain has TRBV20-1 and TRBJ1-2, with TRBD1 matching 7 bases. Per the germline V gene, CDR1 is DFQATT and CDR2 is SNEGSKA (reference sequence). V was clipped by 5 bases and J by 8 bases; unmatched bases: 5. The CDR3 is made up of 11 amino acids. The CDR3 nucleotides are TGCAGTGCTCCAGGGGGATCAGGCTACACCTTC. It encodes CSAPGGSGYTF.

V usage is TRBV5-5 and J usage is TRBJ1-2; D not resolved. Germline V gene sequence: CDR1 SGHKS, CDR2 YYEKEE (reference sequence). The CDR3 sequence is 14 residues long. V shed 0 bases and J shed 3 bases, with 9 bases lying between them. CDR3 DNA: TGTGCCAGCAGCTTGGGCGCAGGCGACTATGGCTACACCTTC. As protein: CASSLGAGDYGYTF.

The V gene is TRBV6-1, the J gene TRBJ2-4; 9 nucleotides line up with TRBD1. CDR1 is MNHNS and CDR2 is SASEGT in the germline V gene. V was clipped by 1 base and J by 9 bases; unmatched bases: 7. The CDR3 spans 15 residues. This chain's CDR3 is CASSEVTGGITIQYF. In nucleotides, the CDR3 is TGTGCCAGCAGTGAAGTGACAGGGGGGATTACCATTCAGTACTTC.